The 10 T cell receptor beta chains below were found in one sample sequenced in a study of T cell responses to AZD1222 COVID-19 vaccine. Assay used: immunoSEQ multiplex PCR; TCRdb lists only in-frame clones, some missing. Among more than 95,000 clones listed, approximately 90% were seen once. The material was peripheral blood, obtained on day 0 of AZD1222 vaccination. These receptors came from an adult in good health.

This clone turned up a few times. The rearrangement uses TRBV6-2 or TRBV6-3 and TRBJ2-4, with 8 bases fitting TRBD1. The CDR3 extends over 16 amino acids. Germline CDR1 MNHEY, CDR2 SVGEGT. J gave up 3 bases and V 5 bases, and 9 bases lay outside the gene matches. The CDR3 spells CASSPLDRGGKNIQYF. CDR3 DNA: TGTGCCAGCAGTCCACTTGACAGGGGAGGCAAAAACATTCAGTACTTC.

The genes are TRBV3-1 (or the pseudogene TRBV3-2) and TRBJ1-1; no definite D call. V lost 3 bases and J 2 bases, leaving 4 bases between the germline ends. Per germline, CDR1 LGHDT and CDR2 YNNKEL (reference sequence). The CDR3 has 12 amino acids. CDR3 bases: TGTGCCAGCAGCCAGGCAAACACTGAAGCTTTCTTT. Protein: CASSQANTEAFF.

The chain couples TRBV5-4 to TRBJ1-1; 9 nucleotides line up with TRBD1. Germline CDR1 SGHNT, CDR2 YYREEE (reference sequence). The CDR3 sequence is 16 residues long. Trimming at V came to 3 bases and at J to 3 bases, leaving 9 bases not matched to a gene. The CDR3 coding sequence is TGTGCCAGCAGCTCCCGGGACAGGGTTGGGGACACTGAAGCTTTCTTT. It yields the protein CASSSRDRVGDTEAFF.

The rearrangement joins TRBV24-1 to TRBJ2-3, with 10 bases lining up with TRBD2. The CDR3 has 18 residues. J gave up 4 bases and V 4 bases, and 13 bases lay outside the gene matches. Germline values: CDR1 KGHDR, CDR2 SFDVKD. CDR3 sequence reads: CATSDASGSAQMADTQYF. The DNA for the CDR3 is TGTGCCACCAGTGACGCTAGCGGGAGTGCCCAGATGGCAGATACGCAGTATTTT.

CDR3 nucleotide sequence: TGTGCCAGCAGCCAAGGGGGACAGGGTTACGAGCAGTACTTC. Protein product: CASSQGGQGYEQYF. This sequence joins TRBV3-1 (or the pseudogene TRBV3-2) and TRBJ2-7; TRBD1 aligns across 9 bases. The CDR3 length is 14 residues. Germline V lookup: CDR1 LGHDT, CDR2 YNNKEL (reference sequence). J gave up 4 bases and V 1 base, and 2 bases lay outside the gene matches.

This clone showed up just once. The CDR3 here is CAIRAGQGNTEAFF. As DNA, the CDR3 is TGTGCCATCAGAGCTGGGCAGGGGAACACTGAAGCTTTCTTT. The chain is built from TRBV10-3 and TRBJ1-1, with TRBD1 as a possible D gene (5 bases). The CDR3 runs to 14 residues. V was trimmed by 6 bases and J by 1 base, leaving 12 bases between them. Looked up from germline, CDR1 is ENHRY and CDR2 is SYGVKD.

V usage is TRBV11-3 and J usage is TRBJ2-2, with 7 positions matching TRBD2. With V trimmed by 4 bases and J by 4 bases, 9 bases remained unmatched. This CDR3 has 16 residues. Germline V CDR1 and CDR2: SGHNT, YENEEA. The CDR3 loop reads CASSSFTGTITGELFF. The DNA of the CDR3 is TGTGCCAGCAGCTCCTTCACCGGGACTATCACCGGGGAGCTGTTTTTT.

The gene calls are TRBV5-1 and TRBJ2-7; 7 nucleotides align to TRBD1. The CDR3 runs to 15 residues. Trimming removed 0 bases from V and 3 bases from J; junction bases left unmatched: 6. Germline CDR1 and CDR2: SGHRS and YFSETQ. Here the CDR3 DNA reads TGCGCCAGCAGCTTGGGGTCAGGGGGTCGCTACGAGCAGTACTTC. This codes for CASSLGSGGRYEQYF.

V gene TRBV11-2 combines with J gene TRBJ1-3; D remains unclear. The V end lost 2 bases, the J end lost 4 bases, and 6 bases lay between the germline ends. The CDR3 extends over 13 amino acids. Germline V gene sequence: CDR1 SGHAT, CDR2 FQNNGV. For the CDR3, the DNA is TGTGCCAGCAGCTTATCGTCCGGAAACACCATATATTTT. Amino acids: CASSLSSGNTIYF. The variable domain in full, with the rest retrieved from reference TRBV11-2 and TRBJ1-3, is EAGVAQSPRYKIIEKRQSVAFWCNPISGHATLYWYQQILGQGPKLLIQFQNNGVVDDSQLPKDRFSAERLKGVDSTLKIQPAKLEDSAVYLCASSLSSGNTIYFGEGSWLTVV.

V and J are TRBV19 and TRBJ1-1, with 8 bases that match TRBD1. V lost 6 bases, J lost 0 bases, and 9 bases stayed unmatched. The CDR3 runs to 16 residues. Per the germline V gene, CDR1 is LNHDA and CDR2 is SQIVND (reference sequence). CDR3 sequence reads: CASRRTRQGMNTEAFF. As DNA, the CDR3 is TGTGCCAGTAGAAGAACTCGACAGGGGATGAACACTGAAGCTTTCTTT.